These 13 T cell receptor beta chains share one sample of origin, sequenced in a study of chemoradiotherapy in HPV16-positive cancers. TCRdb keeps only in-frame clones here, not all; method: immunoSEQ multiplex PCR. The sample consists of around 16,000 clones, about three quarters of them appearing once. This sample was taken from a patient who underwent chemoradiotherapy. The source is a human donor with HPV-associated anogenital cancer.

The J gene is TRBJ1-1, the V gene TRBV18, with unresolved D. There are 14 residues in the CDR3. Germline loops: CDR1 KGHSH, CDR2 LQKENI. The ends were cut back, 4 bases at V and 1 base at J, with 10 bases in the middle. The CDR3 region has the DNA TGTGCCAGCTCACGAGGAAGGACGAACACTGAAGCTTTCTTT. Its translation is CASSRGRTNTEAFF.

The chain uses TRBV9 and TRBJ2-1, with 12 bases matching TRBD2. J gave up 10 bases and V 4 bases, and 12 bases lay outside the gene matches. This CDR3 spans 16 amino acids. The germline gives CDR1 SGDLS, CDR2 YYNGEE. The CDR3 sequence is CASSPTSSGGVDEQFF. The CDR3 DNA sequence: TGTGCCAGCAGCCCCACCTCTAGCGGGGGGGTGGACGAGCAGTTCTTC. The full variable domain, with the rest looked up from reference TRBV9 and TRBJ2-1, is DSGVTQTPKHLITATGQRVTLRCSPRSGDLSVYWYQQSLDQGLQFLIQYYNGEERAKGNILERFSAQQFPDLHSELNLSSLELGDSALYFCASSPTSSGGVDEQFFGPGTRLTVL.

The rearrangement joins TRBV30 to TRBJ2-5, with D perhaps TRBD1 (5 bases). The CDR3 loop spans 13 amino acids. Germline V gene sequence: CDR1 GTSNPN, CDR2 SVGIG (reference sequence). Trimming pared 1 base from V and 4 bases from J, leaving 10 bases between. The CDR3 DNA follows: TGTGCCTGGAGTGCTCGTAGGGGAGAGACCCAGTACTTC. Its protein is CAWSARRGETQYF.

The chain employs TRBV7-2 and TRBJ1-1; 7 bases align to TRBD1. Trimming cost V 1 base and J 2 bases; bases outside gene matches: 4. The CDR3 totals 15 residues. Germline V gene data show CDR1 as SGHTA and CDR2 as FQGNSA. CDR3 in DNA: TGTGCCAGCAGCTTAGTCAGGGGGAGAAACACTGAAGCTTTCTTT. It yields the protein CASSLVRGRNTEAFF. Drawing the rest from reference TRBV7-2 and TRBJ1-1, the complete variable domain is GAGVSQSPSNKVTEKGKDVELRCDPISGHTALYWYRQSLGQGLEFLIYFQGNSAPDKSGLPSDRFSAERTGGSVSTLTIQRTQQEDSAVYLCASSLVRGRNTEAFFGQGTRLTVV.

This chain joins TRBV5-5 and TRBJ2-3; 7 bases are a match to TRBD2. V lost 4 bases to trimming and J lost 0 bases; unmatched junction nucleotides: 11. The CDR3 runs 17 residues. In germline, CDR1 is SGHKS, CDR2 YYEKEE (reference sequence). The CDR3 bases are TGTGCCAGCAGCCCCTTTAGGACTAGTGCTAGCACAGATACGCAGTATTTT. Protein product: CASSPFRTSASTDTQYF.

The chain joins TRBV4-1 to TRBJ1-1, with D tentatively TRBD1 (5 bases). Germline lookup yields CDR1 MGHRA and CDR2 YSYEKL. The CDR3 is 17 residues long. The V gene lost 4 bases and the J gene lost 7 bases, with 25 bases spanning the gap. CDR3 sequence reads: CASSRQLGRGPGGEAFF. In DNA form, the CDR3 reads TGCGCCAGCAGCCGCCAGTTGGGGAGGGGTCCGGGAGGTGAAGCTTTCTTT.

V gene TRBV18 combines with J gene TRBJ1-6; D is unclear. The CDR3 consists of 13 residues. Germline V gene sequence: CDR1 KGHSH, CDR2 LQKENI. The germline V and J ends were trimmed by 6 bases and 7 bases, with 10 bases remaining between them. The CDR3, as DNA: TGTGCCAGCTCGACGGACGGGAATTCACCCCTCCACTTT. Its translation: CASSTDGNSPLHF.

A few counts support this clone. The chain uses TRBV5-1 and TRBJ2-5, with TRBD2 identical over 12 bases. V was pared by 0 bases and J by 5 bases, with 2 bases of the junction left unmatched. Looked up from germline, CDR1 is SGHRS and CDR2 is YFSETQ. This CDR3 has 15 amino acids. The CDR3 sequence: CASSLGTSGVETQYF. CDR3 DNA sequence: TGCGCCAGCAGCTTGGGGACTAGCGGGGTGGAGACCCAGTACTTC.

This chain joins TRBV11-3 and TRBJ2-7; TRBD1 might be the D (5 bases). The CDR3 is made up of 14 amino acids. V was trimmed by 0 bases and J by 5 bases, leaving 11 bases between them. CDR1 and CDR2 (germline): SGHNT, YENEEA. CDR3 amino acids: CASSLDQTVHEQYF. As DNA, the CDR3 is TGTGCCAGCAGCTTAGATCAGACAGTCCACGAGCAGTACTTC.

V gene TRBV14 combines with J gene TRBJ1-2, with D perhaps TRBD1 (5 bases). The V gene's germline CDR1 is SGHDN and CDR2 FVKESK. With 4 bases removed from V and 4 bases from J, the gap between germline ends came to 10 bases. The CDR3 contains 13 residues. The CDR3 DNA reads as TGTGCCAGCAGCCCATTCGGGGGCTATGGCTACACCTTC. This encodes CASSPFGGYGYTF.

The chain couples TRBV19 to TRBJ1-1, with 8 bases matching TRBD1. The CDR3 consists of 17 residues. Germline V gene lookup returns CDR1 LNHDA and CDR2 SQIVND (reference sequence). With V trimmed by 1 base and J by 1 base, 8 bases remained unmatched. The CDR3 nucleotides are TGTGCCAGTAGTATAGCCGGCCCCGGACAGGGGAACACTGAAGCTTTCTTT. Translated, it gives CASSIAGPGQGNTEAFF.

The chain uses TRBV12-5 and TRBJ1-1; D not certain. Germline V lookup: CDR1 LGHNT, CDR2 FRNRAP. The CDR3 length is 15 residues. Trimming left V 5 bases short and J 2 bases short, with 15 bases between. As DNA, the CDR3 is TGTGCTAGTGGTCGAGCCGGGATGGGAAACACTGAAGCTTTCTTT. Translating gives CASGRAGMGNTEAFF.

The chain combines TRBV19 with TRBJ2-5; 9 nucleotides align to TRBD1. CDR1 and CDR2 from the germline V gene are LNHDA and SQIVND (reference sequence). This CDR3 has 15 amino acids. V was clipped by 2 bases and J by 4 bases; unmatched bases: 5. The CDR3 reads CASSISPTGGETQYF. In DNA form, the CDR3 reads TGTGCCAGTAGTATAAGTCCGACAGGGGGAGAGACCCAGTACTTC.